This entry describes one T cell receptor (beta chain). Its specificity is not known. Trimming removed 3 bases from V and 3 bases from J; junction bases left unmatched: 3. This CDR3 is 14 amino acids long. Per the germline V gene, CDR1 is SGHDT and CDR2 is YYEEEE. Isolation of CD8+ and CD4+ T cells was performed negatively, whereas enrichment of TEMRA cells was done by FACS. This entry is derived from a study of CD8 T cells in Susac syndrome. RNA in amounts of roughly 0.45 to 1 ug was reverse transcribed with random hexamers. Multiplex immunoSEQ PCR targeted 54 Vbeta and 13 Jbeta TCR beta segments. TCRdb redid the calling of the immunoSEQ multiplex PCR reads with MiXCR, one entry per CDR3 protein. The sample shows 130,000 or so distinct CDR3 sequences, around 95% of them seen only once. Whole-study results and caveats: Only a relatively small number of individuals were included in the TCR sequencing and HLA analysis.

The chain combines TRBV5-6 with TRBJ2-1; TRBD1 matches 7 bases. Sequencing was done on a sample of CD4+ T cells from PBMCs. The sequence was collected from a human donor in good health. The CDR3 bases are TGTGCCAGCAGCTCCCGGGACAGCTACAATGAGCAGTTCTTC. The encoded protein is CASSSRDSYNEQFF. The full variable domain, with the rest looked up from reference TRBV5-6 and TRBJ2-1, is DAGVTQSPTHLIKTRGQQVTLRCSPKSGHDTVSWYQQALGQGPQFIFQYYEEEERQRGNFPDRFSGHQFPNYSSELNVNALLLGDSALYLCASSSRDSYNEQFFGPGTRLTVL.